This T cell receptor (beta chain) was identified in a study of T-cell reconstitution after alpha-beta-depleted transplantation in children. Study outcomes and limitations: There were some patients whose high TCRbeta diversity at day 60 came from surviving recipient T cells and thymic progenitors. There were reportedly several hundred expanded graft clones from which alpha-beta T cells came about two months after transplant. Newly produced T cells mostly provided counts and TCRbeta diversity after one year, as hyperexpanded clones declined.

Concerning this clonotype: What it recognizes is unknown.

Construction of the TCRbeta library involved unique molecular identifiers. Via MiXCR, TCRdb re-called the PCR reads, giving one row per CDR3 protein. The sample contains over 80,000 distinct CDR3 sequences, more than 20% of which appear only once. The specimen comprised PBMCs, sampled before TCRalphabeta/CD19-depleted stem cell transplant. This TCR was sampled from a boy between 2 and 10 years old with acute lymphoblastic leukemia, due to receive a stem cell transplant.

The CDR3: CASSFIGTGELFF. In nucleotides, the CDR3 is TGTGCCAGCAGCTTCATCGGCACCGGGGAGCTGTTTTTT. The J gene is TRBJ2-2, the V gene TRBV7-8; D remains ambiguous. Germline CDR1 is SGHVS and CDR2 is FQNEAQ. V lost 3 bases, J lost 4 bases, and 6 bases lay in between. The CDR3 runs 13 residues.